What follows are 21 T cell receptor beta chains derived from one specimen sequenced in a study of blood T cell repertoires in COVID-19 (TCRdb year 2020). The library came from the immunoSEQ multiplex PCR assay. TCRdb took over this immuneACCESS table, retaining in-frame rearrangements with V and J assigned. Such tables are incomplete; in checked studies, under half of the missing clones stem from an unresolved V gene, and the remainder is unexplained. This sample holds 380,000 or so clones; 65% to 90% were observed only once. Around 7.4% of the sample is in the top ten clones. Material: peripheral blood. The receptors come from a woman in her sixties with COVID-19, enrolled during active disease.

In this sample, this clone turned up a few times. CDR3 sequence: CASSVGGASGNTIYF. CDR3 nucleotides: TGTGCCAGCAGCGTAGGGGGCGCGTCTGGAAACACCATATATTTT. The chain carries TRBV9 and TRBJ1-3; D is perhaps TRBD1 (5 bases). This CDR3 spans 15 amino acids. Germline-derived CDR1 and CDR2 are SGDLS and YYNGEE. V lost 0 bases and J 1 base, leaving 8 bases between the germline ends.

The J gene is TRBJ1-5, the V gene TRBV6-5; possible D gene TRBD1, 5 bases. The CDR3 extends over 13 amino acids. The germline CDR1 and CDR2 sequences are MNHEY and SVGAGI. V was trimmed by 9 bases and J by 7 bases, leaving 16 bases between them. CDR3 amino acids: CASSPQGEQPQHF. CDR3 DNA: TGTGCCAGTAGTCCCCAGGGTGAACAGCCCCAGCATTTT.

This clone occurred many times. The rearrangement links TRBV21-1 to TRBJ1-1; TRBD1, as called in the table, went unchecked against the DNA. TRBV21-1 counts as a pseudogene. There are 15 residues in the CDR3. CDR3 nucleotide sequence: TGTGCCAGCAGCAAAGGGGGCAGGCCTAACGCTGAAGCTTTCTTT. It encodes CASSKGGRPNAEAFF.

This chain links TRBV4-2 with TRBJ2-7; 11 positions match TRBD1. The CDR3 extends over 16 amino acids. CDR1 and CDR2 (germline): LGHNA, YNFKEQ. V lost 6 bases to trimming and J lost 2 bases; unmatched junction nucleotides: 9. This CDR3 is CASSPWGTGGTYEQYF. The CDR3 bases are TGTGCCAGCAGTCCATGGGGGACAGGGGGGACCTACGAGCAGTACTTC.

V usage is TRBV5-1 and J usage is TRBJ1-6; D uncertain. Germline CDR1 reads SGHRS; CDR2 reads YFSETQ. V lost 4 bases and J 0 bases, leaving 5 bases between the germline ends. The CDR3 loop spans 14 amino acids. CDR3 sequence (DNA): TGCGCCAGCAGCGTGAGCTCCTATAATTCACCCCTCCACTTT. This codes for CASSVSSYNSPLHF.

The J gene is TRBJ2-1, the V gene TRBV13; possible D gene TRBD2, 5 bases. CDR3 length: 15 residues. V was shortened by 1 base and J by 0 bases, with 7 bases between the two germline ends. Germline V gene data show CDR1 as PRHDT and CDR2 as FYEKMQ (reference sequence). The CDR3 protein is CASSLDSGSYNEQFF. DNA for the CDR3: TGTGCCAGCAGCTTAGACAGCGGCTCCTACAATGAGCAGTTCTTC.

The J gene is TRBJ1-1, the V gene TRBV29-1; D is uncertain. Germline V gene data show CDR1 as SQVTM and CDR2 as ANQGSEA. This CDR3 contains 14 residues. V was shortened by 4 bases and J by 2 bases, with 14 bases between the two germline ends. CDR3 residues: CSVAQTGGNTEAFF. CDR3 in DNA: TGCAGCGTTGCACAAACGGGAGGTAACACTGAAGCTTTCTTT.

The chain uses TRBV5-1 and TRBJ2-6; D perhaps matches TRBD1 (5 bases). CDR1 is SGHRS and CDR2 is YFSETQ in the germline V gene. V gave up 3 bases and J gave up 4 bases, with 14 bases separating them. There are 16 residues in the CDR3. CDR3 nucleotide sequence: TGCGCCAGCAGCTCAGGGAAGGATGCAGGGGCCAACGTCCTGACTTTC. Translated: CASSSGKDAGANVLTF.

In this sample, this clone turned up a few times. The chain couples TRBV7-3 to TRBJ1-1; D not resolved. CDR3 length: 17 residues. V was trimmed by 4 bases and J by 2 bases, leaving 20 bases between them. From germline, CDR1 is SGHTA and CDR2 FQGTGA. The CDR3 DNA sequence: TGTGCCAGCAGCTCGCATCGGGTTGAGGGCGCCAACACTGAAGCTTTCTTT. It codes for CASSSHRVEGANTEAFF.

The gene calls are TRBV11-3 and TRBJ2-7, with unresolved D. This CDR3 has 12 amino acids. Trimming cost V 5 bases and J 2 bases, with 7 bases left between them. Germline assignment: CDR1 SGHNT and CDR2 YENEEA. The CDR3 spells CASSPGPYEQYF. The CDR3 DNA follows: TGTGCCAGCAGCCCTGGGCCCTACGAGCAGTACTTC.

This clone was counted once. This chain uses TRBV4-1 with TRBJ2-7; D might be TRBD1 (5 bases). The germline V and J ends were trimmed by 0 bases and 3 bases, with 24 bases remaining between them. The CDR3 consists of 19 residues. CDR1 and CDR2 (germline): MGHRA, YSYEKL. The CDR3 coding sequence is TGCGCCAGCAGCCAAGAATGGGAAACTGACAGCCTATATTTCTACGAGCAGTACTTC. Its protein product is CASSQEWETDSLYFYEQYF.

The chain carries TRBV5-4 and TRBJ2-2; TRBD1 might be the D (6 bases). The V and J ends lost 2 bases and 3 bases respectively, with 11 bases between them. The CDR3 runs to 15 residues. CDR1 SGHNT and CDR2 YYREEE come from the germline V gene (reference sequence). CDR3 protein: CASSLGGVDTGELFF. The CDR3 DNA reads TGTGCCAGCAGCTTAGGGGGAGTTGACACCGGGGAGCTGTTTTTT.

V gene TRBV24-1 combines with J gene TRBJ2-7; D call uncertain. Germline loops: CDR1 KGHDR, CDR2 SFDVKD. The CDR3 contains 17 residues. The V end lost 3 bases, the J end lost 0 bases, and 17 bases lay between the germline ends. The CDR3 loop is CATSDEVYSPFSYEQYF. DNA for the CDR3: TGTGCCACCAGTGATGAAGTATACAGTCCCTTCTCCTACGAGCAGTACTTC.

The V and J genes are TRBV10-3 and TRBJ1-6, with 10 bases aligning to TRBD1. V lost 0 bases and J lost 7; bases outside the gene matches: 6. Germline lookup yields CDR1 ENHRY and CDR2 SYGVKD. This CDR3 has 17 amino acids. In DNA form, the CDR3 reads TGTGCCATCAGTGAGTCAGAGTGGACAGGGGGGAATTCACCCCTCCACTTT. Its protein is CAISESEWTGGNSPLHF.

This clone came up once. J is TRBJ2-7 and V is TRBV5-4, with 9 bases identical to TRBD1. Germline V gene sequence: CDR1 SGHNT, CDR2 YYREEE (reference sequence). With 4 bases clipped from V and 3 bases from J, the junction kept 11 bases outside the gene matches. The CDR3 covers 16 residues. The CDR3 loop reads CASSRRDRDFFYEQYF. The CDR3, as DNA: TGTGCCAGCAGCCGTCGGGACAGGGACTTCTTCTACGAGCAGTACTTC.

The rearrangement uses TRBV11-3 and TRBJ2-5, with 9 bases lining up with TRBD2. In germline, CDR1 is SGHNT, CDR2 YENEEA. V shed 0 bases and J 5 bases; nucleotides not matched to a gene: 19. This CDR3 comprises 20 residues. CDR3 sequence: CASSLDRAVQRGDARETQYF. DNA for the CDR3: TGTGCCAGCAGCTTAGACCGGGCTGTCCAGCGGGGGGATGCTAGGGAGACCCAGTACTTC. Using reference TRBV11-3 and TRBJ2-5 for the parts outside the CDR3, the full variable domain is EAGVVQSPRYKIIEKKQPVAFWCNPISGHNTLYWYLQNLGQGPELLIRYENEEAVDDSQLPKDRFSAERLKGVDSTLKIQPAELGDSAVYLCASSLDRAVQRGDARETQYFGPGTRLLVL.

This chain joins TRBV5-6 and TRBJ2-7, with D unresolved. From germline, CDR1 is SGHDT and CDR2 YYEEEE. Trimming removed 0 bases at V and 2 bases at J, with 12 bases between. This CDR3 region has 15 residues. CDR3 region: CASSLARLKTYEQYF. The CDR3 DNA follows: TGTGCCAGCAGCTTGGCCAGGCTGAAGACCTACGAGCAGTACTTC. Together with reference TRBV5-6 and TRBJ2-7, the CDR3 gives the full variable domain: DAGVTQSPTHLIKTRGQQVTLRCSPKSGHDTVSWYQQALGQGPQFIFQYYEEEERQRGNFPDRFSGHQFPNYSSELNVNALLLGDSALYLCASSLARLKTYEQYFGPGTRLTVT.

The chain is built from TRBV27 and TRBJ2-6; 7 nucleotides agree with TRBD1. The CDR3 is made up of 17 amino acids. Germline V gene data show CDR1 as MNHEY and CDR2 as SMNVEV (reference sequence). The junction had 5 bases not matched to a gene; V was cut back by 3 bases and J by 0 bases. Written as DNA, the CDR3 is TGTGCCAGCAGTTTGGGGACAGTCGCCTCTGGGGCCAACGTCCTGACTTTC. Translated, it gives CASSLGTVASGANVLTF. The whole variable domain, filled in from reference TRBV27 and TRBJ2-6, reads EAQVTQNPRYLITVTGKKLTVTCSQNMNHEYMSWYRQDPGLGLRQIYYSMNVEVTDKGDVPEGYKVSRKEKRNFPLILESPSPNQTSLYFCASSLGTVASGANVLTFGAGSRLTVL.

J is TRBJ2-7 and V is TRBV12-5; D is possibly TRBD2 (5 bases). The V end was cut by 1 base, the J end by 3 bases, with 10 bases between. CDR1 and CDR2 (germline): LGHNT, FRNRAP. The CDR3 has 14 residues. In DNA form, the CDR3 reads TGTGCTAGTGGTTTGGCAGGCCGGGGCTACGAGCAGTACTTC. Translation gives CASGLAGRGYEQYF.

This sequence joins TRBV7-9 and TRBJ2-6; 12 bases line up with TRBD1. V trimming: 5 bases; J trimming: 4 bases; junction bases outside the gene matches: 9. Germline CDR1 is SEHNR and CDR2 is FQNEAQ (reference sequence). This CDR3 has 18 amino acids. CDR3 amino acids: CASSPTGQGAVGANVLTF. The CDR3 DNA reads TGTGCCAGCAGCCCTACGGGACAGGGGGCGGTAGGGGCCAACGTCCTGACTTTC.

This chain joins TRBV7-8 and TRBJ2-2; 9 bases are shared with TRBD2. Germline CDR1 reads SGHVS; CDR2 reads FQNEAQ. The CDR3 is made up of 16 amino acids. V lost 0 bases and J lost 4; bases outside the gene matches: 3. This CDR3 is CASSLASGGVTGELFF. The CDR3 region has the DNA TGTGCCAGCAGCTTAGCTAGCGGGGGAGTCACCGGGGAGCTGTTTTTT.